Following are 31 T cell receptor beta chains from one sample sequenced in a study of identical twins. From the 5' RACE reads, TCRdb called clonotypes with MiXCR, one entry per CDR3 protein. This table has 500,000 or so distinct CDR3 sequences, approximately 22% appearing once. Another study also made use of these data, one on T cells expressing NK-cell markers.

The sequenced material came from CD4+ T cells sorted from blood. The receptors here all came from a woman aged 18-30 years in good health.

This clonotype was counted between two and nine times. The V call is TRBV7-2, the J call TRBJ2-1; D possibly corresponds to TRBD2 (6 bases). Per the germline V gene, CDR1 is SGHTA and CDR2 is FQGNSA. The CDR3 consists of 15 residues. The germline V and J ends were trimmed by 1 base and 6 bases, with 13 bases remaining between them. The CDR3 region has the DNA TGTGCCAGCAGCTTAGATGTGGTGCGGGGCAATGAGCAGTTCTTC. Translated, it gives CASSLDVVRGNEQFF.

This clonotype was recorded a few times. CDR3 protein: CASSRRTYNEQFF. CDR3 sequence (DNA): TGCGCCAGCAGCCGCCGGACCTACAATGAGCAGTTCTTC. This chain joins TRBV5-1 and TRBJ2-1; D remains unclear. Germline CDR1 SGHRS, CDR2 YFSETQ. This CDR3 region has 13 residues. The ends were cut back, 4 bases at V and 2 bases at J, with 7 bases in the middle.

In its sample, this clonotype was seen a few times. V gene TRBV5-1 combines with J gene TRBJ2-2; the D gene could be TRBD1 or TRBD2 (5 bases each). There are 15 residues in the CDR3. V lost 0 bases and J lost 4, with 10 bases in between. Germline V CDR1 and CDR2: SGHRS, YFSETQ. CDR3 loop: CASSLAAGTTGELFF. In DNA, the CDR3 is TGCGCCAGCAGCTTGGCCGCTGGGACCACCGGGGAGCTGTTTTTT.

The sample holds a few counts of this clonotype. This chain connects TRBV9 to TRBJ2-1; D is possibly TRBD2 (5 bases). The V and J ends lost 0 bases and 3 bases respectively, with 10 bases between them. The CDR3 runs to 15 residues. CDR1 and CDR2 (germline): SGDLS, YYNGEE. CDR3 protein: CASSVGVANYNEQFF. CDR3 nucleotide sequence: TGTGCCAGCAGCGTAGGGGTAGCGAACTACAATGAGCAGTTCTTC. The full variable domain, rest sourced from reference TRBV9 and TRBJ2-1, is DSGVTQTPKHLITATGQRVTLRCSPRSGDLSVYWYQQSLDQGLQFLIQYYNGEERAKGNILERFSAQQFPDLHSELNLSSLELGDSALYFCASSVGVANYNEQFFGPGTRLTVL.

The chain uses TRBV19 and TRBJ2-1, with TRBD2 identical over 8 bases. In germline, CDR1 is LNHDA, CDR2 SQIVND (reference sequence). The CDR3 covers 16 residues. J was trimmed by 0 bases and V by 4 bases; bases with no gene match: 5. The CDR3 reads CASSKTSASSYNEQFF. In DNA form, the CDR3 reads TGTGCCAGTAGTAAGACTAGCGCGAGCTCCTACAATGAGCAGTTCTTC.

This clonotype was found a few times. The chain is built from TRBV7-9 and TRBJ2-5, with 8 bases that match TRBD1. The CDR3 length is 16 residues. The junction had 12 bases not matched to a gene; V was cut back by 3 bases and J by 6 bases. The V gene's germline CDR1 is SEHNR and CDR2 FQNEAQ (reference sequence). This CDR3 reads CASSLATGGRLQTQYF. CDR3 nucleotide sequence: TGTGCCAGCAGCTTGGCAACAGGGGGACGCCTCCAGACCCAGTACTTC.

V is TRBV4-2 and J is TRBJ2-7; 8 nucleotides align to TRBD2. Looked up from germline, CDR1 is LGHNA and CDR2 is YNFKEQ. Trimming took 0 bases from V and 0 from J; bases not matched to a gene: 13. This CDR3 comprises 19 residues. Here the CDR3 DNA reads TGTGCCAGCAGCCAAGAACGGGCGCTAGCGGGCCTAGACTCCTACGAGCAGTACTTC. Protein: CASSQERALAGLDSYEQYF.

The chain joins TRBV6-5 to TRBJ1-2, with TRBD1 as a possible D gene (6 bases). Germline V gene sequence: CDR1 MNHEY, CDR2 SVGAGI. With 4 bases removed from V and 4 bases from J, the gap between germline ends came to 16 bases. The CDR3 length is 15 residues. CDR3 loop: CASSSPIQGGYGYTF. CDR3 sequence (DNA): TGTGCCAGCAGTTCACCTATACAGGGTGGCTATGGCTACACCTTC.

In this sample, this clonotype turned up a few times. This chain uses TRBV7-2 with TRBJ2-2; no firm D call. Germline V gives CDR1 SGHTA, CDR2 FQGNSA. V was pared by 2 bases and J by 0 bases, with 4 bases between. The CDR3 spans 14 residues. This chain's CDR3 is CASSLNPNTGELFF. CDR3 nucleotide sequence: TGTGCCAGCAGCTTAAACCCGAACACCGGGGAGCTGTTTTTT.

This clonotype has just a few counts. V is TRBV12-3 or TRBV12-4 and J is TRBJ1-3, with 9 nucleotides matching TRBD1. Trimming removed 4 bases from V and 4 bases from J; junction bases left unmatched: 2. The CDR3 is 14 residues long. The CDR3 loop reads CASSWTGAGNTIYF. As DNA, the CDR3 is TGTGCCAGCAGTTGGACAGGGGCAGGAAACACCATATATTTT.

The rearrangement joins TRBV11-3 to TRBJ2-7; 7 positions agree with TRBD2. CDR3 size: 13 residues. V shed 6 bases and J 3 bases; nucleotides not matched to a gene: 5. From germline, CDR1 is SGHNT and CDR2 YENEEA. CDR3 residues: CASRAGAFYEQYF. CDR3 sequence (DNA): TGTGCCAGCAGGGCGGGAGCGTTCTACGAGCAGTACTTC.

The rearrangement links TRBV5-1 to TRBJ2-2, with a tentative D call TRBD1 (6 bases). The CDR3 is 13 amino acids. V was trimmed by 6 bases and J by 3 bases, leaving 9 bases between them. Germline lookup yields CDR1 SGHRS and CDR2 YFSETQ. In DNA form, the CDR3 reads TGCGCCAGCAACAGGGCGGACACCGGGGAGCTGTTTTTT. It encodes CASNRADTGELFF. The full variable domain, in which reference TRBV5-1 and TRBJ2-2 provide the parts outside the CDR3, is KAGVTQTPRYLIKTRGQQVTLSCSPISGHRSVSWYQQTPGQGLQFLFEYFSETQRNKGNFPGRFSGRQFSNSRSEMNVSTLELGDSALYLCASNRADTGELFFGEGSRLTVL.

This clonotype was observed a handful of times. The CDR3 loop is CASSLTAGGFEQYF. The CDR3 bases are TGTGCCAGCAGCTTAACAGCGGGAGGATTCGAGCAGTACTTC. The chain links TRBV7-2 to TRBJ2-7; 9 bases align to TRBD2. After removal of 2 bases from V and 6 bases from J, the junction contained 5 bases not matched to a gene. This CDR3 contains 14 residues. Germline lookup yields CDR1 SGHTA and CDR2 FQGNSA.

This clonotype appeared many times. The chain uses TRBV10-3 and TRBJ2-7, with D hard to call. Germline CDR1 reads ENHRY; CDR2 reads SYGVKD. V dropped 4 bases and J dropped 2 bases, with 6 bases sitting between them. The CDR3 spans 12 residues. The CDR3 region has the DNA TGTGCCATCAGTGTCTCGACCTACGAGCAGTACTTC. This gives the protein CAISVSTYEQYF.

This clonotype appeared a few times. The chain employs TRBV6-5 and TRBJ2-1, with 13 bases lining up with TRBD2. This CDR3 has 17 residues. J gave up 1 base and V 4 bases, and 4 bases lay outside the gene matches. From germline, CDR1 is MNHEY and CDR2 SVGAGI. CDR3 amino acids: CASSWTSGGMSYNEQFF. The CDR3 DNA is TGTGCCAGCAGTTGGACTAGCGGGGGCATGTCCTACAATGAGCAGTTCTTC.

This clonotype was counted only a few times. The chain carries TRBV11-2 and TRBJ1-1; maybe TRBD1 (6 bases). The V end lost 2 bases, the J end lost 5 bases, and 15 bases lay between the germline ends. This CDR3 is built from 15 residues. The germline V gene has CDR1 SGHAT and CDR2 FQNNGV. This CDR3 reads CASSLMAGATTEAFF. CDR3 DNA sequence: TGTGCCAGCAGCTTAATGGCGGGGGCGACGACTGAAGCTTTCTTT.

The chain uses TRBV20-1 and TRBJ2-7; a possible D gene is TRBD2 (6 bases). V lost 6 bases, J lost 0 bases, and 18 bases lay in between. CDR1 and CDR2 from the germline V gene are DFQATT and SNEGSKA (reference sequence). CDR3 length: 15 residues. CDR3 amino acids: CSARNGLLSSYEQYF. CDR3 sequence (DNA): TGCAGTGCCAGGAACGGACTACTCAGCTCCTACGAGCAGTACTTC.

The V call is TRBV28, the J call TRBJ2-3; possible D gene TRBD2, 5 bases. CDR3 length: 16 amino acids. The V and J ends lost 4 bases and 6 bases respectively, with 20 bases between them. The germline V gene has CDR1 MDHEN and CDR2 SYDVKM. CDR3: CASSYDPSQGGDTQYF. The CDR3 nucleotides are TGTGCCAGCAGTTACGACCCTAGCCAAGGTGGGGATACGCAGTATTTT.

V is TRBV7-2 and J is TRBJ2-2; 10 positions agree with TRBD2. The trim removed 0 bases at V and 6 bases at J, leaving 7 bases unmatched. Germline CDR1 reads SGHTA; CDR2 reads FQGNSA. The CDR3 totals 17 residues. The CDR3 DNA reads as TGTGCCAGCAGCTTAGCGAGGCTAGCGGGAGTACCCGGGGAGCTGTTTTTT. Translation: CASSLARLAGVPGELFF.

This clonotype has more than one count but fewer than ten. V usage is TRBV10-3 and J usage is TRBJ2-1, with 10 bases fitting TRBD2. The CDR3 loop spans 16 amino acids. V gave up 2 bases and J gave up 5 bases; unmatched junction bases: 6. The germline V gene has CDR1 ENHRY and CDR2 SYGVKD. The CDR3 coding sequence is TGTGCCATCAGTGAGCCAAGGACTAGCGGCCACAATGAGCAGTTCTTC. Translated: CAISEPRTSGHNEQFF.

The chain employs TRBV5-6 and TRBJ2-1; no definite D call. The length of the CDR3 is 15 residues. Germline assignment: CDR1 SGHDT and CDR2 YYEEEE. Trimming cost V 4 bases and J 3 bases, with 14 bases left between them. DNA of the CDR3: TGTGCCAGCAGCCAACCCCGGCGGAGCTACAATGAGCAGTTCTTC. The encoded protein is CASSQPRRSYNEQFF.

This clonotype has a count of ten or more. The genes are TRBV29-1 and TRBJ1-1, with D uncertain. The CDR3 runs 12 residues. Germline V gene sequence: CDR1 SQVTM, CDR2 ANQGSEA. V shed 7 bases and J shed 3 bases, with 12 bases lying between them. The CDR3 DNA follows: TGCAGCGCGTGGAATTCGGACACTGAAGCTTTCTTT. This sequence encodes CSAWNSDTEAFF. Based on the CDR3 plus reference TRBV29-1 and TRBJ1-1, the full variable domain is SAVISQKPSRDICQRGTSLTIQCQVDSQVTMMFWYRQQPGQSLTLIATANQGSEATYESGFVIDKFPISRPNLTFSTLTVSNMSPEDSSIYLCSAWNSDTEAFFGQGTRLTVV.

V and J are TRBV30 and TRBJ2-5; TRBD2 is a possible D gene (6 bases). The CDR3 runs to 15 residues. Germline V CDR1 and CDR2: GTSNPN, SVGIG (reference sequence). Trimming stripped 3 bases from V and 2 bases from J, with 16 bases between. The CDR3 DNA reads TGTGCCTGGAGGCCTCAGGGAGGACCGCAAGAGACCCAGTACTTC. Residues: CAWRPQGGPQETQYF.

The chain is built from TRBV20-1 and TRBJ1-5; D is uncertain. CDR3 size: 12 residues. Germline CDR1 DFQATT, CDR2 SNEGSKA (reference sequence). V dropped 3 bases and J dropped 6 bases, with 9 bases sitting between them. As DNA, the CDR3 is TGCAGTGCTAGTCCCCCATCTCAGCCCCAGCATTTT. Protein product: CSASPPSQPQHF.

DNA of the CDR3: TGTGCCAGCAGCTTGTCGGCGCACACAGATACGCAGTATTTT. Translating gives CASSLSAHTDTQYF. V gene TRBV7-9 combines with J gene TRBJ2-3; D ambiguous. The V gene lost 3 bases and the J gene lost 2 bases, with 9 bases spanning the gap. The CDR3 extends over 14 amino acids. The V gene's germline CDR1 is SEHNR and CDR2 FQNEAQ (reference sequence).

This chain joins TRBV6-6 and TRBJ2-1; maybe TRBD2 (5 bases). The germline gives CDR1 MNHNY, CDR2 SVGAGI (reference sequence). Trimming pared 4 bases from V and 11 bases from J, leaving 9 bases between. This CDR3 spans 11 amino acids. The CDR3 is CASSSGGKQFF. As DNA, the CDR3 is TGTGCCAGCAGTTCAGGAGGAAAGCAGTTCTTC.

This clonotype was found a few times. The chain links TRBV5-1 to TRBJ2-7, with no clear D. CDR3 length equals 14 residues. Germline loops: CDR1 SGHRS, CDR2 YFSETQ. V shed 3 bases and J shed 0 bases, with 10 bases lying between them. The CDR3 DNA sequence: TGCGCCAGCAGCTCCGAGGCGGTCTCCTACGAGCAGTACTTC. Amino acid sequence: CASSSEAVSYEQYF. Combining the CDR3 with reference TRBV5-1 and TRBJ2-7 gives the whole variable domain KAGVTQTPRYLIKTRGQQVTLSCSPISGHRSVSWYQQTPGQGLQFLFEYFSETQRNKGNFPGRFSGRQFSNSRSEMNVSTLELGDSALYLCASSSEAVSYEQYFGPGTRLTVT.

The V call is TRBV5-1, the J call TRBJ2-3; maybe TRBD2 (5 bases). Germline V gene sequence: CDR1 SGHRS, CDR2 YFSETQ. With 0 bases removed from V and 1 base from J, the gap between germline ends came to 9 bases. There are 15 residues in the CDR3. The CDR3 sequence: CASSLELRGTDTQYF. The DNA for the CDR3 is TGCGCCAGCAGCTTGGAATTGCGGGGCACAGATACGCAGTATTTT.

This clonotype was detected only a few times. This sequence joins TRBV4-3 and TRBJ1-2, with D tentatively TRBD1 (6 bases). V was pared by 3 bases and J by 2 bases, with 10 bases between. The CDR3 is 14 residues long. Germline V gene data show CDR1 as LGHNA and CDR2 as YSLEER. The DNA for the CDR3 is TGCGCCAGCAGCCAGAGGAGGGGGAACTATGGCTACACCTTC. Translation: CASSQRRGNYGYTF.

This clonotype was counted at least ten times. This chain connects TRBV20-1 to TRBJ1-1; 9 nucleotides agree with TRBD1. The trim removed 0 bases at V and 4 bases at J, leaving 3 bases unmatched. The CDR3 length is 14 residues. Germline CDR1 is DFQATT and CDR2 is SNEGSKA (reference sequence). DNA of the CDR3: TGCAGTGCTAGAGATCCGACAGGGGGCACTGAAGCTTTCTTT. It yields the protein CSARDPTGGTEAFF.

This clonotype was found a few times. The CDR3 spells CASRRGERQETQYF. CDR3 DNA sequence: TGCGCCAGCAGGCGGGGTGAAAGACAAGAGACCCAGTACTTC. The genes are TRBV5-1 and TRBJ2-5; possible D gene TRBD2, 6 bases. The germline gives CDR1 SGHRS, CDR2 YFSETQ. V lost 5 bases, J lost 2 bases, and 13 bases lay in between. The CDR3 loop spans 14 amino acids.